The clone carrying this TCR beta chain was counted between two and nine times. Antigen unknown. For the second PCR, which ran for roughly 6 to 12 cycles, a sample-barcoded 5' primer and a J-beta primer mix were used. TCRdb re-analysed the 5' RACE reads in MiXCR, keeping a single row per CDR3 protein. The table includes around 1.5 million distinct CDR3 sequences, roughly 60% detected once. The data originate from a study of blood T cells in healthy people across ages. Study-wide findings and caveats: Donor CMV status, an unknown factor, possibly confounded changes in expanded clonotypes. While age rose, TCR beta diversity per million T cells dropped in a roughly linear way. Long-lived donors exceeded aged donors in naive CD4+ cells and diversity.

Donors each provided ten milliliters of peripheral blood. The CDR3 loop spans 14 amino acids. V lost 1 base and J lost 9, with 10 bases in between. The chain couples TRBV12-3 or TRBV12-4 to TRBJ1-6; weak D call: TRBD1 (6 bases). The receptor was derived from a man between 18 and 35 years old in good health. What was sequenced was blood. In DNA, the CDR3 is TGTGCCAGCAGTTTAGAGGGGGGAGGTTCACCCCTCCACTTT. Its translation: CASSLEGGGSPLHF.